This paragraph reports one T cell receptor (beta chain). The germline V gene has CDR1 LGHNA and CDR2 YNFKEQ. There are 16 residues in the CDR3. The V and J ends lost 0 bases and 4 bases, in that order; junction bases with no gene match: 8. This sample is part of a study of T cell responses to AZD1222 COVID-19 vaccine. TCRdb's table, derived via immunoSEQ multiplex PCR, lists solely in-frame clones and lacks some. The sample carries over 20,000 clones, about nine tenths recorded once. The chain joins TRBV4-2 to TRBJ1-1; 7 bases agree with TRBD1. The TCR originated in an adult who received the AZD1222 COVID-19 vaccine. This specimen consisted of peripheral blood, obtained 28 days after the second AZD1222 dose. CDR3 region: CASSQEERGLGTEAFF. CDR3 nucleotides: TGTGCCAGCAGCCAAGAGGAAAGGGGGCTGGGCACTGAAGCTTTCTTT.